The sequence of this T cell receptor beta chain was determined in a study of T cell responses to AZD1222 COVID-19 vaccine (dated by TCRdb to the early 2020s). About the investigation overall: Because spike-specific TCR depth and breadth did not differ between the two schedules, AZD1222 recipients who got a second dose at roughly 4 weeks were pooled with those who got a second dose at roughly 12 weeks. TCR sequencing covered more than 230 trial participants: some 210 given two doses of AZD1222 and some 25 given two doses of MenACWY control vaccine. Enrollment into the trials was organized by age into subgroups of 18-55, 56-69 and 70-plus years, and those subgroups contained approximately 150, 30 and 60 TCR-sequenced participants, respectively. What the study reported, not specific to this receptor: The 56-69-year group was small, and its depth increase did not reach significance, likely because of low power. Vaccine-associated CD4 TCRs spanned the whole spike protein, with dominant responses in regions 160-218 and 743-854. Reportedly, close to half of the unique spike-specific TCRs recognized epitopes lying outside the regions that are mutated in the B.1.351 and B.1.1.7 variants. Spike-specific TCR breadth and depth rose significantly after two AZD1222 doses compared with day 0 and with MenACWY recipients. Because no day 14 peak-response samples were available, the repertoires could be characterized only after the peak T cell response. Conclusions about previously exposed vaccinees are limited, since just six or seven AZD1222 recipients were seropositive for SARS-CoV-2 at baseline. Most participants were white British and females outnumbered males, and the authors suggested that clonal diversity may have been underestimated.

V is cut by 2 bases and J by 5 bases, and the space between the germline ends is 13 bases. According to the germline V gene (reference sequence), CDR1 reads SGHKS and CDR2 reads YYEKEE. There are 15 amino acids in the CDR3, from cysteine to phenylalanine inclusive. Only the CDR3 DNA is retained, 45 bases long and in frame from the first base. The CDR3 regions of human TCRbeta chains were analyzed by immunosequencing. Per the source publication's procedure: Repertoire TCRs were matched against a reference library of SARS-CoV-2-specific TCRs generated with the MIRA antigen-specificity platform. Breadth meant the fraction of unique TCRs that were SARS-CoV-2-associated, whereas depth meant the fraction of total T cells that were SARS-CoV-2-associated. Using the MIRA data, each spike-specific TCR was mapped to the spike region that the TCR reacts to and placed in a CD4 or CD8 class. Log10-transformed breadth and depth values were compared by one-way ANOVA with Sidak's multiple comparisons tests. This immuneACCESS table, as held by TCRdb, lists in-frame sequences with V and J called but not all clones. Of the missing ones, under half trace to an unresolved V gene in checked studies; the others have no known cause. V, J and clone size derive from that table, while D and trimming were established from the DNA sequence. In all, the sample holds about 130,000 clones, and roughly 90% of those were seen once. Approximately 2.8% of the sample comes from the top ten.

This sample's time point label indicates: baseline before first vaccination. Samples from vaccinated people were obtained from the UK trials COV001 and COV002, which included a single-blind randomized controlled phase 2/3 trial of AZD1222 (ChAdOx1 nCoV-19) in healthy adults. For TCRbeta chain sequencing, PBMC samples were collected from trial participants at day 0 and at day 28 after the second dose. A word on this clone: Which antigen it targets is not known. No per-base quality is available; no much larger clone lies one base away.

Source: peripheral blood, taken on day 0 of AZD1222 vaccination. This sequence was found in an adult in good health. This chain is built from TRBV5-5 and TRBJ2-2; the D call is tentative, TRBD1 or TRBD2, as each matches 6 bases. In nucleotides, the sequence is TGTGCCAGCAGCTTCTGGGGGGCAACTACCGGGGAGCTGTTTTTT. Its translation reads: CASSFWGATTGELFF.